The present T cell receptor beta chain was sequenced within a study of blood T cell repertoires in COVID-19. The overall study: Sources were T cells, B-cell-depleted T cells, or PBMCs; the material itself was cDNA or gDNA.

The CDR3 is 15 residues long. Per the germline V gene, CDR1 is MNHEY and CDR2 is SMNVEV (reference sequence). The J segment lost 7 bases and the V segment lost 8 bases, leaving 11 bases of the junction unmatched. Authors' analysis steps: From reference gene primer amplification, estimates of nucleated cell counts were derived. Method: immunoSEQ multiplex PCR; TCRdb's copy keeps in-frame clones and lacks some. V, J and clone size were drawn from that table, and D and trimming were deduced from the DNA. The profile shows roughly 230,000 clones, roughly 87% of them singletons. The TCR originated in a human donor in a cohort sampled during active COVID-19. The sample consisted of peripheral blood. V gene TRBV27 combines with J gene TRBJ1-6, with 7 bases aligning to TRBD1. CDR3: CASREGGLQNSPLHF. CDR3 DNA: TGTGCCAGCCGTGAAGGGGGCTTGCAGAATTCACCCCTCCACTTT.